One and the same sample provided the 17 T cell receptor beta chains below, sequenced in a study of post-analysis software for immune sequencing data. The study, taken as a whole, reports: Roughly 5 TRBV segments were significantly more frequent in patients than in controls. TRBV5-6, TRBV5-1 and TRBV20-1 were among these segments.

These receptors' targets are unknown. Included in the TCR beta cDNA libraries were unique molecular identifiers. Each CDR3 protein is one row after TCRdb ran MiXCR on the PCR reads. The sample consists of some 500,000 distinct CDR3 sequences, less than 45% of them appearing once. Sample: blood. These receptors were obtained from a girl between 5 and 17 years old with multiple sclerosis.

A single count supports this clonotype. The chain recombines TRBV7-2 with TRBJ1-2; D might be TRBD1 (6 bases). V shed 5 bases and J shed 4 bases, with 14 bases lying between them. This CDR3 is built from 14 residues. The germline CDR1 and CDR2 sequences are SGHTA and FQGNSA. The CDR3, as DNA: TGTGCCAGCAGCCCGGGGGGCGGCTTCTATGGCTACACCTTC. Protein product: CASSPGGGFYGYTF.

V is TRBV29-1 and J is TRBJ1-1; D is undetermined. Trimming left V 7 bases short and J 1 base short, with 4 bases between. CDR3 size: 10 residues. Per the germline V gene, CDR1 is SQVTM and CDR2 is ANQGSEA. CDR3 nucleotides: TGCAGCGGGGGGAACACTGAAGCTTTCTTT. Protein product: CSGGNTEAFF.

The chain uses TRBV29-1 and TRBJ2-3; no reliable D call. Trimming left V 2 bases short and J 5 bases short, with 14 bases between. The germline CDR1 and CDR2 sequences are SQVTM and ANQGSEA. The CDR3 covers 14 residues. The CDR3 DNA reads as TGCAGCGTTGAATTTCGGCGCCGCGGAGATACGCAGTATTTT. It yields the protein CSVEFRRRGDTQYF.

This chain connects TRBV6-6 to TRBJ2-7, with D possibly being TRBD2 (6 bases). The CDR3 consists of 13 residues. V dropped 8 bases and J dropped 3 bases, with 14 bases sitting between them. The germline V gene encodes CDR1 MNHNY and CDR2 SVGAGI (reference sequence). The CDR3 sequence: CASGDGSNYEQYF. The CDR3 DNA is TGTGCCAGCGGCGACGGGAGCAACTACGAGCAGTACTTC.

This chain joins TRBV7-8 and TRBJ2-2; 12 positions agree with TRBD2. CDR3 length equals 17 residues. The trim removed 3 bases at V and 7 bases at J, leaving 9 bases unmatched. Germline V gives CDR1 SGHVS, CDR2 FQNEAQ. The CDR3 DNA sequence: TGTGCCAGCAGCTTGAGGAGACTAGCGGGAGAGGGCGGGGAGCTGTTTTTT. Its protein is CASSLRRLAGEGGELFF. Drawing the rest from reference TRBV7-8 and TRBJ2-2, the complete variable domain is GAGVSQSPRYKVAKRGQDVALRCDPISGHVSLFWYQQALGQGPEFLTYFQNEAQLDKSGLPSDRFFAERPEGSVSTLKIQRTQQEDSAVYLCASSLRRLAGEGGELFFGEGSRLTVL.

The chain couples TRBV29-1 to TRBJ2-1; possible D gene TRBD2, 6 bases. Germline assignment: CDR1 SQVTM and CDR2 ANQGSEA. CDR3 length equals 13 residues. Trimming pared 7 bases from V and 10 bases from J, leaving 20 bases between. This CDR3 is CSAGTGPRREQFF. For the CDR3, the DNA is TGCAGCGCGGGGACTGGCCCACGGAGAGAGCAGTTCTTC.

The rearrangement uses TRBV27 and TRBJ2-7; D remains unclear. The CDR3 extends over 12 amino acids. CDR1 is MNHEY and CDR2 is SMNVEV in the germline V gene (reference sequence). V dropped 6 bases and J dropped 3 bases, with 9 bases sitting between them. CDR3 nucleotides: TGTGCCAGCAGGGGCCTATTCTACGAGCAGTACTTC. It codes for CASRGLFYEQYF.

At least ten counts were recorded for this clonotype. The chain uses TRBV24-1 and TRBJ2-5, with TRBD1 matching over 8 bases. The V gene end was trimmed by 4 bases and the J gene end by 4 bases; junction bases not matched to a gene: 7. CDR1 and CDR2 from the germline V gene are KGHDR and SFDVKD. The CDR3 spans 15 residues. Written as DNA, the CDR3 is TGTGCCACCAGTGACGACAGGGGCGTCGGAGAGACCCAGTACTTC. Translated: CATSDDRGVGETQYF.

The chain employs TRBV5-1 and TRBJ2-6; unclear D gene. There are 15 residues in the CDR3. The germline V gene encodes CDR1 SGHRS and CDR2 YFSETQ. Trimming pared 2 bases from V and 18 bases from J, leaving 24 bases between. The CDR3 DNA follows: TGCGCCAGCAGCTTATCGCAGCTAGGAGCCAACGTCTGGACTTTC. Translating it yields CASSLSQLGANVWTF.

This chain links TRBV7-9 with TRBJ2-5; D is ambiguous. The germline V and J ends were trimmed by 5 bases and 7 bases, with 11 bases remaining between them. The germline V gene encodes CDR1 SEHNR and CDR2 FQNEAQ (reference sequence). This CDR3 is 12 amino acids long. The CDR3 is CASSASSGTQYF. The CDR3 bases are TGTGCCAGCAGCGCCTCCTCGGGGACCCAGTACTTC. Filled out from reference TRBV7-9 and TRBJ2-5, the complete variable domain reads DTGVSQNPRHKITKRGQNVTFRCDPISEHNRLYWYRQTLGQGPEFLTYFQNEAQLEKSRLLSDRFSAERPKGSFSTLEIQRTEQGDSAMYLCASSASSGTQYFGPGTRLLVL.

The genes are TRBV6-4 and TRBJ1-1, with TRBD1 as a possible D gene (5 bases). Germline CDR1 and CDR2: MRHNA and SNTAGT. The ends were cut back, 3 bases at V and 1 base at J, with 12 bases in the middle. The CDR3 runs 15 residues. The CDR3 coding sequence is TGTGCCAGCAGTGATCAGGAGACAGCGAACACTGAAGCTTTCTTT. Residues: CASSDQETANTEAFF.

The rearrangement links TRBV7-8 to TRBJ2-7; possibly TRBD2 for D (5 bases). This CDR3 spans 15 amino acids. Trimming shortened V by 7 bases and J by 4 bases, and 20 bases separated the two germline ends. The germline V gene has CDR1 SGHVS and CDR2 FQNEAQ. The CDR3 loop reads CASNYPGGKRYEQYF. The CDR3 nucleotides are TGTGCCAGCAACTATCCCGGCGGCAAGCGGTACGAGCAGTACTTC.

This clonotype has a handful of counts. J is TRBJ2-3 and V is TRBV4-1, with TRBD2 matching over 9 bases. This CDR3 spans 16 amino acids. The ends lost 0 bases at V and 6 bases at J; junction bases unmatched: 7. CDR1 is MGHRA and CDR2 is YSYEKL in the germline V gene. In DNA, the CDR3 is TGCGCCAGCAGCCAAGATTTCGGGCGGGAGGGGGATACGCAGTATTTT. Protein sequence: CASSQDFGREGDTQYF.

This clonotype has a handful of counts. The chain carries TRBV29-1 and TRBJ2-3, with TRBD2 matching over 8 bases. V trimming: 4 bases; J trimming: 0 bases; junction bases outside the gene matches: 3. Looked up from germline, CDR1 is SQVTM and CDR2 is ANQGSEA. The CDR3 length is 14 residues. DNA of the CDR3: TGCAGCGTTGCTGCTAGCGGGAGCACAGATACGCAGTATTTT. It translates to CSVAASGSTDTQYF.

This clonotype was recorded only once. The germline gene is not matched at one end of the junction; a read error may be the cause. The gene calls are TRBV4-1 and TRBJ1-5, with 7 bases matching TRBD1. Germline lookup yields CDR1 MGHRA and CDR2 YSYEKL. CDR3 length equals 16 residues. The CDR3 region is CASSPGPGQLNQPQHF. CDR3 nucleotides: TGCGCCAGTAGCCCAGGGCCGGGACAGCTCAATCAGCCCCAGCATTTT.

V is TRBV7-3 and J is TRBJ2-7, with 7 nucleotides matching TRBD2. Germline V gene lookup returns CDR1 SGHTA and CDR2 FQGTGA. This CDR3 is built from 16 residues. Germline trimming cut 5 bases from V and 3 bases from J; bases unmatched to any gene: 13. CDR3 residues: CASSARRAGDGYEQYF. The CDR3 DNA reads as TGTGCCAGCAGCGCCCGACGCGCGGGAGACGGCTACGAGCAGTACTTC. Looking up the rest from reference TRBV7-3 and TRBJ2-7 gives the full variable domain: GAGVSQTPSNKVTEKGKYVELRCDPISGHTALYWYRQSLGQGPEFLIYFQGTGAADDSGLPNDRFFAVRPEGSVSTLKIQRTERGDSAVYLCASSARRAGDGYEQYFGPGTRLTVT.

V usage is TRBV6-2 or TRBV6-3 and J usage is TRBJ2-7, with no clear D. Trimming removed 2 bases at V and 3 bases at J, with 11 bases between. Germline assignment: CDR1 MNHEY and CDR2 SVGEGT. CDR3 length equals 14 residues. The CDR3 is CASSYESESYEQYF. In DNA, the CDR3 is TGTGCCAGCAGTTACGAGTCGGAGAGCTACGAGCAGTACTTC.